Below, 19 T cell receptor beta chains from the same sample are listed, as sequenced in a study of shared T cell receptors in the human thymus. Profiling relied on immunoSEQ multiplex PCR, and the TCRdb table lists in-frame clones only, not all of them. The table shows 650,000 to 950,000 clones, with around 85% occurring only once. The same specimen was also included in a second study, on human thymus T cells.

Input material: thymocytes. These receptors were taken from a girl in the first two years of life with a congenital heart defect.

V usage is TRBV27 and J usage is TRBJ1-1; no clear D. Between the trimmed V and J ends, which lost 6 bases and 1 base, there was a span of 15 bases. CDR3 length equals 15 residues. Germline V gene lookup returns CDR1 MNHEY and CDR2 SMNVEV (reference sequence). CDR3 nucleotide sequence: TGTGCCAGCAGCTCCACCCTTAGACAGAACACTGAAGCTTTCTTT. It is translated as CASSSTLRQNTEAFF.

The V call is TRBV28, the J call TRBJ2-1, with D perhaps TRBD2 (6 bases). CDR1 and CDR2 from the germline V gene are MDHEN and SYDVKM. The CDR3 is 16 amino acids. Trimming removed 6 bases at V and 0 bases at J, with 15 bases between. The CDR3 protein is CASRDRLVSSYNEQFF. The CDR3 DNA reads TGTGCCAGCAGGGATAGACTAGTGAGCTCCTACAATGAGCAGTTCTTC.

The V and J genes are TRBV6-5 and TRBJ1-1, with D perhaps TRBD1 (5 bases). CDR1 is MNHEY, CDR2 SVGAGI, per germline. The CDR3 is 14 residues long. The V and J ends lost 4 bases and 4 bases respectively, with 13 bases between them. DNA of the CDR3: TGTGCCAGCAGTTCAAGGACCGGGGGCACTGAAGCTTTCTTT. Its translation is CASSSRTGGTEAFF.

The V gene is TRBV19, the J gene TRBJ1-1; weak D call: TRBD1 (6 bases). Germline CDR1 reads LNHDA; CDR2 reads SQIVND (reference sequence). V lost 6 bases, J lost 1 base, and 9 bases lay in between. CDR3 size: 13 residues. DNA of the CDR3: TGTGCCAGTAGCCGGACAGCGAACACTGAAGCTTTCTTT. Amino acid sequence: CASSRTANTEAFF.

The chain uses TRBV6-1 and TRBJ1-5; D is perhaps TRBD1 (5 bases). CDR1 and CDR2 (germline): MNHNS, SASEGT. This CDR3 contains 11 residues. V lost 9 bases, J lost 8 bases, and 11 bases lay in between. The CDR3 reads CASAGVEPQHF. DNA of the CDR3: TGTGCCAGTGCGGGGGTAGAGCCCCAGCATTTT.

The CDR3 coding sequence is TGTGCCATCAGAGGGACAGCTAATGAAAAACTGTTTTTT. This codes for CAIRGTANEKLFF. The V and J genes are TRBV10-3 and TRBJ1-4, with 7 bases aligning to TRBD1. The length of the CDR3 is 13 residues. The germline V gene has CDR1 ENHRY and CDR2 SYGVKD. V shed 6 bases and J 3 bases; nucleotides not matched to a gene: 1.

The chain combines TRBV21-1 with TRBJ1-1; whether TRBD1, the table's D call, matches the DNA was not checked. TRBV21-1 is a pseudogene. The CDR3 has 16 amino acids. The CDR3 is CASSKYEGQGGREAFF. DNA for the CDR3: TGTGCCAGCAGCAAATACGAGGGACAGGGAGGGAGAGAAGCTTTCTTT.

The chain employs TRBV14 and TRBJ2-2; 9 bases are shared with TRBD2. Germline V gene sequence: CDR1 SGHDN, CDR2 FVKESK. V lost 3 bases to trimming and J lost 7 bases; unmatched junction nucleotides: 9. The CDR3 contains 16 residues. CDR3 bases: TGTGCCAGCAGCCATCGGGCTAGCGGGGTTCTCGGGGAGCTGTTTTTT. This encodes CASSHRASGVLGELFF.

The V gene is TRBV19, the J gene TRBJ1-2; TRBD1 matches 7 bases. V was pared by 5 bases and J by 8 bases, with 5 bases of the junction left unmatched. Germline V gene sequence: CDR1 LNHDA, CDR2 SQIVND (reference sequence). The CDR3 is made up of 12 amino acids. The DNA for the CDR3 is TGTGCCAGTAGTCCGACAGGGAAGGGCTACACCTTC. It translates to CASSPTGKGYTF. The full variable domain, its missing parts supplied by reference TRBV19 and TRBJ1-2, is DGGITQSPKYLFRKEGQNVTLSCEQNLNHDAMYWYRQDPGQGLRLIYYSQIVNDFQKGDIAEGYSVSREKKESFPLTVTSAQKNPTAFYLCASSPTGKGYTFGSGTRLTVV.

The V gene is TRBV7-9, the J gene TRBJ2-4, with 8 bases fitting TRBD1. The J segment lost 4 bases and the V segment lost 6 bases, leaving 2 bases of the junction unmatched. CDR1 and CDR2 (germline): SEHNR, FQNEAQ (reference sequence). CDR3 size: 13 residues. CDR3 in DNA: TGTGCCAGCAGTCGGGACAGGAAAAACATTCAGTACTTC. Its translation is CASSRDRKNIQYF.

The chain joins TRBV6-5 to TRBJ2-7; 9 bases fit TRBD1. Germline lookup yields CDR1 MNHEY and CDR2 SVGAGI. With 2 bases clipped from V and 6 bases from J, the junction kept 5 bases outside the gene matches. The CDR3 runs 14 residues. CDR3 loop: CASSYGDRALEQYF. In DNA, the CDR3 is TGTGCCAGCAGTTACGGGGACAGGGCCCTCGAGCAGTACTTC.

The sample holds one count of this clone. The chain carries TRBV5-6 and TRBJ2-5; no clear D. The germline V gene encodes CDR1 SGHDT and CDR2 YYEEEE. The CDR3 totals 15 residues. The V gene lost 2 bases and the J gene lost 7 bases, with 18 bases spanning the gap. The CDR3 here is CASSFGGRATGTQYF. The CDR3 DNA reads as TGTGCCAGCAGCTTTGGCGGAAGAGCGACGGGGACCCAGTACTTC.

V gene TRBV11-2 combines with J gene TRBJ1-4; a weak D match, TRBD1 (5 bases). The germline gives CDR1 SGHAT, CDR2 FQNNGV. The CDR3 covers 16 residues. V was pared by 3 bases and J by 6 bases, with 17 bases between. CDR3 in DNA: TGTGCCAGCAGCTTTCACGGGAGGGGCGGCGATGAAAAACTGTTTTTT. Encoded protein: CASSFHGRGGDEKLFF.

The chain has TRBV2 and TRBJ2-3, with unresolved D. The germline V gene has CDR1 SNHLY and CDR2 FYNNEI. The V and J ends lost 1 base and 2 bases respectively, with 13 bases between them. This CDR3 has 16 residues. The CDR3 loop reads CASSEGEDSYTDTQYF. DNA for the CDR3: TGTGCCAGCAGTGAAGGAGAGGATTCTTACACAGATACGCAGTATTTT. Full variable domain (rest looked up from reference TRBV2 and TRBJ2-3): EPEVTQTPSHQVTQMGQEVILRCVPISNHLYFYWYRQILGQKVEFLVSFYNNEISEKSEIFDDQFSVERPDGSNFTLKIRSTKLEDSAMYFCASSEGEDSYTDTQYFGPGTRLTVL.

The V gene is TRBV27, the J gene TRBJ1-1, with TRBD1 matching 8 bases. The V segment lost 6 bases and the J segment 1 base; nucleotides outside the gene matches: 16. The CDR3 spans 18 residues. CDR1 is MNHEY, CDR2 SMNVEV, per germline (reference sequence). The CDR3 DNA follows: TGTGCCAGCAGCAATAGCTGGACAGGGTACGAAGGGAACACTGAAGCTTTCTTT. Amino acid sequence: CASSNSWTGYEGNTEAFF.

This clone was seen once. The chain is built from TRBV7-6 and TRBJ2-2, with D possibly TRBD1 on 6 matching bases. The CDR3 consists of 15 residues. Germline V lookup: CDR1 SGHVS, CDR2 FNYEAQ. The ends were cut back, 2 bases at V and 7 bases at J, with 14 bases in the middle. CDR3 residues: CASSLPQGMVGELFF. The CDR3 DNA reads TGTGCCAGCAGCTTACCCCAGGGGATGGTCGGGGAGCTGTTTTTT.

As concerns this clone: The sample carries other DNA sequences with the same CDR3. V gene TRBV5-1 combines with J gene TRBJ2-3; TRBD1 might be the D (6 bases). The germline V and J ends were trimmed by 4 bases and 2 bases, with 26 bases remaining between them. Per the germline V gene, CDR1 is SGHRS and CDR2 is YFSETQ. The CDR3 runs 19 residues. The CDR3 sequence: CASSLGANSLRGLTDTQYF. The CDR3 DNA is TGCGCCAGCAGCCTGGGAGCGAACTCCCTCAGGGGTCTCACAGATACGCAGTATTTT.

The chain joins TRBV7-2 to TRBJ1-1; D is undetermined. Between the trimmed V and J ends, which lost 2 bases and 10 bases, there was a span of 14 bases. This CDR3 is 13 amino acids long. Germline V CDR1 and CDR2: SGHTA, FQGNSA. CDR3 in DNA: TGTGCCAGCAGCTTATTATCGGAGTTAGGAGCTTTCTTT. Residues: CASSLLSELGAFF.

This clone was detected once. The chain couples TRBV5-1 to TRBJ2-1, with 9 bases identical to TRBD2. J lost 9 bases, V lost 2 bases, and 9 bases had no gene match. The CDR3 has 15 amino acids. Germline-derived CDR1 and CDR2 are SGHRS and YFSETQ. In nucleotides, the CDR3 is TGCGCCAGCAGCTTATCGCGGGGGGGCCCGGGTGAGCAGTTCTTC. This translates into CASSLSRGGPGEQFF.